These T cell receptor beta chains were read from a single sample in a study of cytomegalovirus exposure and HLA in healthy donors. The assay was immunoSEQ multiplex PCR, and TCRdb's table has in-frame clones only and misses some. The sample lists about 190,000 clones, about 82% seen once, with over 1.1% in the top ten. The sequencing sample was made of PBMCs. The source of these receptors is a woman younger than 35 in good health and CMV-seronegative. CDR3s include the opening cysteine and the closing phenylalanine or tryptophan. D genes are given only for firm matches. Where a row states a size, it is once, few, many or the class of an expanded clone; other rows omit it.

j_gene	abundance	d_gene	v_gene	CDR3aa	CDR3nt
TRBJ1-1	-	-	TRBV6-5	CASSYGRAVNTEAFF	TGTGCCAGCAGTTATGGGCGGGCAGTCAACACTGAAGCTTTCTTT
TRBJ1-5	-	TRBD1	TRBV4-2	CASSQDEGAGQPQHF	TGTGCCAGCAGCCAAGATGAGGGGGCAGGTCAGCCCCAGCATTTT
TRBJ1-2	-	-	TRBV27	CASSPQYQGIYGYTF	TGTGCCAGCAGTCCCCAGTACCAGGGGATCTATGGCTACACCTTC
TRBJ2-7	few	TRBD2	TRBV18	CASSPPGLAGVDEQYF	TGTGCCAGCTCACCACCAGGACTAGCGGGAGTTGACGAGCAGTACTTC
TRBJ1-1	-	TRBD1	TRBV5-6	CASSPKTGIVLGTEAFF	TGTGCCAGCAGCCCGAAGACAGGGATCGTACTCGGCACTGAAGCTTTCTTT
TRBJ1-2	-	TRBD1	TRBV9	CASSVGTGQNYGYTF	TGTGCCAGCAGCGTAGGGACAGGGCAGAACTATGGCTACACCTTC
TRBJ1-5	-	-	TRBV4-2	CASSQEAGSSQPQHF	TGTGCCAGCAGCCAAGAGGCAGGGTCGAGTCAGCCCCAGCATTTT
TRBJ1-3	-	-	TRBV18	CASSLGSSGNTIYF	TGTGCCAGCTCACTTGGGAGCTCTGGAAACACCATATATTTT
TRBJ1-2	-	-	TRBV7-9	CASSRGGDNNYGYTF	TGTGCCAGCAGCCGAGGGGGGGATAACAACTATGGCTACACCTTC
TRBJ2-7	once	TRBD1	TRBV18	CASSLTGTGYYEQYF	TGTGCCAGCTCACTCACCGGGACAGGCTACTACGAGCAGTACTTC
TRBJ2-4	few	-	TRBV28	CASSRGAKNIQYF	TGTGCCAGCAGCCGCGGAGCCAAAAACATTCAGTACTTC
TRBJ2-1	-	TRBD1	TRBV27	CASGAGTGVYNEQFF	TGTGCCAGCGGCGCCGGGACAGGGGTTTACAATGAGCAGTTCTTC
TRBJ2-3	once	-	TRBV5-6	CASSLWPKGDTQYF	TGTGCCAGCAGCTTGTGGCCAAAGGGGGATACGCAGTATTTT
TRBJ1-5	-	TRBD1	TRBV2	CASSVPRDSLNQPQHF	TGTGCCAGCAGTGTTCCTCGGGACAGCCTAAATCAGCCCCAGCATTTT
TRBJ1-3	-	-	TRBV2	CASRPLGQDYSGNTIYF	TGTGCCAGCAGACCATTAGGACAAGATTACTCTGGAAACACCATATATTTT
TRBJ2-7	-	TRBD2	TRBV7-6	CASSSGSSYEQYF	TGTGCCAGCAGCAGCGGGAGCTCCTACGAGCAGTACTTC
TRBJ1-6	few	-	TRBV19	CASSATPNSPLHF	TGTGCCAGTAGTGCAACTCCTAATTCACCCCTCCACTTT
TRBJ2-5	-	-	TRBV19	CASSSHDGEETQYF	TGTGCCAGTAGTTCCCACGACGGGGAAGAGACCCAGTACTTC
TRBJ2-1	once	-	TRBV7-3	CASSRDRSEVNEQFF	TGTGCCAGCAGCCGAGACAGGAGCGAAGTCAATGAGCAGTTCTTC
TRBJ1-1	-	-	TRBV19	CASSIDLAVESPLF	TGTGCCAGTAGTATAGATTTAGCGGTAGAGTCCCCCCTATTT
TRBJ1-1	-	-	TRBV19	CASSFLGEGAEAFF	TGTGCCAGTAGCTTCCTAGGAGAAGGAGCTGAAGCTTTCTTT
TRBJ2-3	-	TRBD1	TRBV29-1	CSATTGNTQYF	TGCAGCGCCACGACAGGGAATACGCAGTATTTT
TRBJ2-7	-	-	TRBV6-1	CASSEAVRGGSPYEQYF	TGTGCCAGCAGTGAAGCGGTAAGGGGGGGTAGCCCCTACGAGCAGTACTTC
TRBJ2-7	-	-	TRBV6-1	CASNAGSPYEQYF	TGTGCCAGCAATGCAGGCAGCCCCTACGAGCAGTACTTC
TRBJ2-5	-	-	TRBV5-6	CASSSPRQGGRETQYF	TGTGCCAGCAGCTCCCCCAGACAGGGAGGTAGGGAGACCCAGTACTTC
TRBJ2-5	-	-	TRBV5-1	CASSPKLGGVETQYF	TGCGCCAGCAGCCCTAAGCTCGGGGGTGTGGAGACCCAGTACTTC
TRBJ2-3	-	TRBD2	TRBV11-1	CASSLGGTSADTQYF	TGTGCCAGCAGCTTAGGGGGGACTAGCGCAGATACGCAGTATTTT
TRBJ2-2	-	-	TRBV11-3	CASSLGQTTGELFF	TGTGCCAGCAGCTTAGGACAGACCACCGGGGAGCTGTTTTTT
TRBJ2-1	-	-	TRBV9	CASTLSTIPYNEQFF	TGTGCCAGCACCCTCTCCACTATCCCCTACAATGAGCAGTTCTTC
TRBJ1-1	-	TRBD1	TRBV18	CASSPILSGTGNRMNTEAFF	TGTGCCAGCTCACCAATACTCTCCGGGACAGGTAACCGCATGAACACTGAAGCTTTCTTT
TRBJ2-2	-	TRBD2	TRBV7-9	CASSAISGGGDTGELFF	TGTGCCAGCAGCGCAATTAGCGGGGGAGGGGACACCGGGGAGCTGTTTTTT
TRBJ2-7	few	TRBD2	TRBV6-5	CASSRGSGRSKEQYF	TGTGCCAGCAGCCGGGGTAGCGGGAGGTCAAAAGAGCAGTACTTC
TRBJ2-1	-	-	TRBV7-2	CASSSAGPMMFF	TGTGCCAGCAGCTCCGCGGGACCCATGATGTTCTTC
TRBJ2-5	once	TRBD1	TRBV5-6	CASSLTGVETQYF	TGTGCCAGCAGCTTGACAGGGGTAGAGACCCAGTACTTC
TRBJ1-2	-	-	TRBV5-4	CASTIDRILYGYTF	TGTGCCAGCACAATAGACAGGATTCTCTATGGCTACACCTTC
TRBJ2-3	-	TRBD1	TRBV4-1	CASSSRQGSFTDTQYF	TGCGCCAGCAGCTCTAGACAGGGATCTTTCACAGATACGCAGTATTTT
TRBJ1-1	-	-	TRBV5-1	CASRPQGENTEAFF	TGCGCCAGCAGGCCGCAGGGCGAGAACACTGAAGCTTTCTTT
TRBJ1-1	-	TRBD1	TRBV30	CACQRTGTTEAFF	TGTGCCTGTCAAAGGACAGGGACCACTGAAGCTTTCTTT
TRBJ1-1	-	-	TRBV6-1	CASSEARAGQTFF	TGTGCCAGCAGTGAAGCGCGAGCAGGTCAGACTTTCTTT
TRBJ2-1	-	TRBD2	TRBV7-9	CASSSVGPLAGGGNEQFF	TGTGCCAGCAGCTCGGTCGGGCCTTTAGCGGGAGGGGGCAATGAGCAGTTCTTC
TRBJ2-7	-	TRBD2	TRBV9	CASSVDGLAVTYEQYF	TGTGCCAGCAGCGTAGACGGACTAGCGGTAACCTACGAGCAGTACTTC
TRBJ2-2	-	-	TRBV19	CASSIGPRSGNTGELFF	TGTGCCAGTAGTATAGGTCCTCGGTCCGGGAACACCGGGGAGCTGTTTTTT
TRBJ2-1	-	TRBD2	TRBV19	CASSLLGGGYNEQFF	TGTGCCAGCTCCCTTCTGGGCGGGGGCTACAATGAGCAGTTCTTC
TRBJ2-1	-	TRBD1	TRBV6-4	CASSERGQGFLGAYNEQFF	TGTGCCAGCAGTGAAAGGGGACAGGGATTCTTGGGGGCCTACAATGAGCAGTTCTTC
TRBJ2-2	-	TRBD1	TRBV18	CASSPPAPPEDRHTGELFF	TGTGCCAGCTCACCACCGGCTCCCCCCGAGGACAGGCACACCGGGGAGCTGTTTTTT
TRBJ1-2	-	-	TRBV10-2	CASSETGNYGYTF	TGCGCCAGCAGTGAGACAGGGAACTATGGCTACACCTTC
TRBJ1-1	-	TRBD1	TRBV4-1	CASSQDKTLRQGPNTEAFF	TGCGCCAGCAGCCAAGATAAAACTCTGAGACAGGGCCCTAACACTGAAGCTTTCTTT
TRBJ2-5	-	TRBD1	TRBV10-3	CASGDRGREGTQYF	TGTGCCTCCGGGGACAGGGGGCGAGAGGGGACCCAGTACTTC
TRBJ2-2	-	-	TRBV6-6	CASSYTYTGELFF	TGTGCCAGCAGTTATACATACACCGGGGAGCTGTTTTTT
TRBJ1-3	-	TRBD1	TRBV4-1	CASSQVKGASTSGNTIYF	TGCGCCAGCAGCCAAGTGAAGGGGGCGAGCACTTCTGGAAACACCATATATTTT